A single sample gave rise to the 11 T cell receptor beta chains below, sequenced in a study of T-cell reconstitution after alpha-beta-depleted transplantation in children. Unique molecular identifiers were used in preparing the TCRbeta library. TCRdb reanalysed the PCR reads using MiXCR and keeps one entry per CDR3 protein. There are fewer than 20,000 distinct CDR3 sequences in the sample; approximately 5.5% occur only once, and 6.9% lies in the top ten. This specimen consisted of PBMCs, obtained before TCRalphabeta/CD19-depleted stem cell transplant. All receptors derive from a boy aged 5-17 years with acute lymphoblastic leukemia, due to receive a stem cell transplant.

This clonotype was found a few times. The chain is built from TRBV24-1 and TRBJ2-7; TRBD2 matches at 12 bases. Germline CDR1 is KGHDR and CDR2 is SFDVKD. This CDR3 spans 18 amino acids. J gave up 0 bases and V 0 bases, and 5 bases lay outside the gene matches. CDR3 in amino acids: CATSDLQTSGRSSYEQYF. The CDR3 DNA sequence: TGTGCCACCAGTGATTTGCAAACTAGCGGGAGGAGCTCCTACGAGCAGTACTTC.

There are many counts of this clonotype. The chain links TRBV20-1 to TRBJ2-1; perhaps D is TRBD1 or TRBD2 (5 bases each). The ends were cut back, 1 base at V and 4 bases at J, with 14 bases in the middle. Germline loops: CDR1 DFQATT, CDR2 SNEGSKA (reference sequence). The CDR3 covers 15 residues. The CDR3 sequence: CSARAGDATYNEQFF. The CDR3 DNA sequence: TGCAGTGCTAGAGCCGGGGACGCGACTTACAATGAGCAGTTCTTC.

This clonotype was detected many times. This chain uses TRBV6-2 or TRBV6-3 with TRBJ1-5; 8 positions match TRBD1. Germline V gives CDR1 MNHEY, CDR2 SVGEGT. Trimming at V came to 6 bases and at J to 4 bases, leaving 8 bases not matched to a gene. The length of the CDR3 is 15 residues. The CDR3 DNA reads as TGTGCCAGCAGACCTGCGGGACAGGTTAATCAGCCCCAGCATTTT. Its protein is CASRPAGQVNQPQHF.

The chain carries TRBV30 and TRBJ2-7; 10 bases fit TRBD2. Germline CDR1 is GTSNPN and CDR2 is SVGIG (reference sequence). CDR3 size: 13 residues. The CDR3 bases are TGTGCTTGTAGCCTAGGACTAGCGGTTCCCCCGTACTTC. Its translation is CACSLGLAVPPYF.

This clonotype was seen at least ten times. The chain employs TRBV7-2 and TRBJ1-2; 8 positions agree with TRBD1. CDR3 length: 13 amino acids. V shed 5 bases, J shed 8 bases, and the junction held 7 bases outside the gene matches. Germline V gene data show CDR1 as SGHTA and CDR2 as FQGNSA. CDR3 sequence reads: CASSPRQGLGYTF. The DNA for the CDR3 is TGTGCCAGCAGCCCGCGACAGGGGTTGGGCTACACCTTC.

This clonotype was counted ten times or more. The CDR3 is CASSRYDRGAQPQHF. The CDR3 coding sequence is TGTGCCAGCAGCCGATACGACAGGGGCGCTCAGCCCCAGCATTTT. The chain employs TRBV6-2 or TRBV6-3 and TRBJ1-5, with 8 bases that match TRBD1. Trimming took 6 bases from V and 6 from J; bases not matched to a gene: 10. The V gene's germline CDR1 is MNHEY and CDR2 SVGEGT. The CDR3 sequence is 15 residues long.

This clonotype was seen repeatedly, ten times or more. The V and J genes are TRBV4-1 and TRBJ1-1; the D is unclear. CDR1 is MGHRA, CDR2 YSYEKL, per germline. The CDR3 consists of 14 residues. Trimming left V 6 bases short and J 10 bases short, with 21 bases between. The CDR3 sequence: CASRIGISGQRAFF. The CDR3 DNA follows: TGCGCCAGCAGGATAGGGATATCAGGTCAAAGAGCTTTCTTT.

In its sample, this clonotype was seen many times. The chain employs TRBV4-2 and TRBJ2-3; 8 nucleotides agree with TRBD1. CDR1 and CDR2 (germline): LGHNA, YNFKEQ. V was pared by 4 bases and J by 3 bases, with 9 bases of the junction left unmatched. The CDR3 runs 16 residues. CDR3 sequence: CASSRQGQARTDTQYF. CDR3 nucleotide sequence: TGTGCCAGCAGCCGCCAGGGACAGGCTCGTACAGATACGCAGTATTTT.

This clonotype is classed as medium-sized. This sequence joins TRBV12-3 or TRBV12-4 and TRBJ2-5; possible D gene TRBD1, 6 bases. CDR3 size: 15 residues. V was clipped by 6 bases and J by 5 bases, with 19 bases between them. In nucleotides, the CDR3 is TGTGCCAGCAGGCCATCACAGGGCTGGGGGGAGACCCAGTACTTC. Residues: CASRPSQGWGETQYF.

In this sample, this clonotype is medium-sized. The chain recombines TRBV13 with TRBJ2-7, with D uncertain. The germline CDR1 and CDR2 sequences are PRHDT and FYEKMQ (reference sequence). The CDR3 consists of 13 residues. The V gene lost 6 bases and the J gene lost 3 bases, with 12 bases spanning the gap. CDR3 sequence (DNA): TGTGCCAGCAGACAGTCAGCCCTCTACGAGCAGTACTTC. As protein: CASRQSALYEQYF.

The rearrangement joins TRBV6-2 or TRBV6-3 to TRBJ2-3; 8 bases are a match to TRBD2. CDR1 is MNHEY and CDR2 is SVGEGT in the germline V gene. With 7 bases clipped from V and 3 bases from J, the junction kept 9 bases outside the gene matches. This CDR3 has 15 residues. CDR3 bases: TGTGCCAGCACCCAAGGGACTAGATGGACAGATACGCAGTATTTT. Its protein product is CASTQGTRWTDTQYF.